Listed below are T cell receptor beta chains from one sample, sequenced in a study of blood T cells in healthy people across ages. TCRdb reanalysed the 5' RACE reads using MiXCR and keeps one entry per CDR3 protein. This table holds about 280,000 distinct CDR3 sequences, roughly 29% found once. The sample was blood. The receptors were sampled from a woman aged 70-85 years in good health. CDR3s include the opening cysteine and the closing phenylalanine or tryptophan. A D gene is named only where the DNA matches it firmly. Clone size, where shown, is once, few, many, or a class for clones that have expanded.

j_gene,v_gene,d_gene,abundance,CDR3nt,CDR3aa
TRBJ1-1,TRBV12-3/TRBV12-4,-,-,TGTGCCAGCAGGTTCCAGGGGCCCCACACTGAAGCTTTCTTT,CASRFQGPHTEAFF
TRBJ1-1,TRBV18,-,few,TGTGCCAGCTCACCTCACCCGCAAGGGGCGAACACTGAAGCTTTCTTT,CASSPHPQGANTEAFF
TRBJ1-1,TRBV20-1,-,-,TGCAGTGCTACAGAATCTGAAGCTTTCTTT,CSATESEAFF
TRBJ1-1,TRBV5-5,-,-,TGTGCCAGCATGGTGAGTGGCAGGAACACTGAAGCTTTCTTT,CASMVSGRNTEAFF
TRBJ2-5,TRBV7-8,-,-,TGTGCCAGCAGCGCTCTTCAGATTCAAGAGACCCAGTACTTC,CASSALQIQETQYF
TRBJ2-1,TRBV4-2,TRBD2,few,TGTGCCAGCAGCCAAGGACTAGCGGGTCTTAGCTCCTACAATGAGCAGTTCTTC,CASSQGLAGLSSYNEQFF
TRBJ2-4,TRBV7-2,TRBD1,many,TGTGCCAGCAGCTTAGGACAGGGTTCGGCCATTCAGTACTTC,CASSLGQGSAIQYF
TRBJ2-5,TRBV20-1,TRBD1,few,TGCAGTGCTAGGAACAGGGGGAGGAAGACCCAGTACTTC,CSARNRGRKTQYF
TRBJ2-1,TRBV24-1,TRBD1,-,TGTGCCACCAGCATAGGGGGCATCAATGAGCAGTTCTTC,CATSIGGINEQFF
TRBJ2-5,TRBV5-1,-,few,TGCGCCAGCAGGCCAGGCCCCCAAGAGACCCAGTACTTC,CASRPGPQETQYF
TRBJ2-7,TRBV12-3/TRBV12-4,TRBD2,few,TGTGCCAGCAGTATAGCGGGAGGAGGTTACGAGCAGTACTTC,CASSIAGGGYEQYF
TRBJ2-5,TRBV12-3/TRBV12-4,-,few,TGTGCCAGCAGTAGGCGGTCGGGGAGAGAGACCCAGTACTTC,CASSRRSGRETQYF
TRBJ1-6,TRBV7-2,-,many,TGTGCCAGCAGCTCTCAGGGTATGGGGTATAATTCACCCCTCCACTTT,CASSSQGMGYNSPLHF
TRBJ2-7,TRBV20-1,TRBD1,-,TGCAGTGTTCCGGGACAGGGGGGTTACGAGCAGTACTTC,CSVPGQGGYEQYF
TRBJ1-5,TRBV9,-,many,TGTGCCAGCAGCGTGAAAGGAAATCAGCCCCAGCATTTT,CASSVKGNQPQHF
TRBJ2-5,TRBV10-3,TRBD2,-,TGTGCCAGCAGTTACTCTAGCGGCCTAGGGGAGACCCAGTACTTC,CASSYSSGLGETQYF
TRBJ2-5,TRBV12-3/TRBV12-4,-,few,TGTGCCAGCAGTTGGGGGCGCGGGGAGACCCAGTACTTC,CASSWGRGETQYF
TRBJ2-1,TRBV10-2,TRBD2,few,TGCGCCAGCACCTCAAGCGGGAGGGTTGGAAATGAGCAGTTCTTC,CASTSSGRVGNEQFF
TRBJ2-3,TRBV9,-,few,TGTGCCAGCAGCGTAGGGGCAGATACGCAGTATTTT,CASSVGADTQYF
TRBJ2-6,TRBV4-1,-,-,TGCGCCAGCAGCCCCGACAGGAGCTCTGGGGCCAACGTCCTGACTTTC,CASSPDRSSGANVLTF
TRBJ1-4,TRBV20-1,TRBD1,-,TGCAGTGCTAGAGATCTTGATCAGACAGGGGGCGAGAAACTGTTTTTT,CSARDLDQTGGEKLFF
TRBJ2-7,TRBV5-6,TRBD1,once,TGTGCCAGCAGCCCCGGGACAGTAGGCGAGCAGTACTTC,CASSPGTVGEQYF
TRBJ1-1,TRBV5-5,TRBD1,-,TGTGCCTCAACGGGACAGGCGGCGAACACTGAAGCTTTCTTT,CASTGQAANTEAFF
TRBJ1-4,TRBV6-5,TRBD1,few,TGTGCCACAAGGACAGGGTTTGAAGAAAAACTGTTTTTT,CATRTGFEEKLFF
TRBJ2-7,TRBV20-1,-,-,TGCAGTGCTAGAGAAGTCAGACCTCCCTACGAGCAGTACTTC,CSAREVRPPYEQYF
TRBJ2-5,TRBV6-1,-,few,TGTGCCACCAAAAGGGATTCGGAGACCCAGTACTTC,CATKRDSETQYF
TRBJ2-1,TRBV27,TRBD2,-,TGTGCCAGCAGACTCGGGGCTAGCGGGACCGGGTCCTACAATGAGCAGTTCTTC,CASRLGASGTGSYNEQFF
TRBJ2-1,TRBV5-1,TRBD2,many,TGCGCCAGCAGCTCGCACACCGGGACTAGCGGCTACAATGAGCAGTTCTTC,CASSSHTGTSGYNEQFF
TRBJ2-2,TRBV7-2,TRBD1,few,TGTGCCAGCAGCTTTGACGGGACAGGGGGCTCCGGGGAGCTGTTTTTT,CASSFDGTGGSGELFF
TRBJ2-2,TRBV10-1,-,-,TGCGCCAGCAGTTCACAGAGGAACACCGGGGAGCTGTTTTTT,CASSSQRNTGELFF
TRBJ2-3,TRBV4-2,-,-,TGTGCCAGCAGCCAAGATGAAGGTAGAGGTACAGATACGCAGTATTTT,CASSQDEGRGTDTQYF
TRBJ2-1,TRBV9,-,-,TGTGCCAGCAGCGTAGGGGGTCGCAACAATGAGCAGTTCTTC,CASSVGGRNNEQFF
TRBJ1-1,TRBV11-2,-,-,TGTGCCAGCAGCTTAGAAGGAAGGATTCTGTACACTGAAGCTTTCTTT,CASSLEGRILYTEAFF
TRBJ2-7,TRBV11-2,-,many,TGTGCCAGCAGCTTAGCAGAGTTTATCGCCTACGAGCAGTACTTC,CASSLAEFIAYEQYF
TRBJ2-3,TRBV10-3,-,many,TGTGCCATTGCCCTAGGGACGGGAAGCACAGATACGCAGTATTTT,CAIALGTGSTDTQYF
TRBJ2-7,TRBV20-1,-,-,TGCAGTGCTACAGGGAGCTCCTACGAGCAGTACTTC,CSATGSSYEQYF
TRBJ1-4,TRBV5-1,-,-,TGCGCCAGCAGCCGGTCGTCAGTTAATGAAAAACTGTTTTTT,CASSRSSVNEKLFF
TRBJ2-7,TRBV29-1,-,-,TGCAGCGTTGCGACAGGACTCGAGCAGTACTTC,CSVATGLEQYF
TRBJ1-2,TRBV5-1,-,-,TGCGCCAGCAGCTTGGGAGGACTCGGGTCGTCTGGTAACTATGGCTACACCTTC,CASSLGGLGSSGNYGYTF
TRBJ2-5,TRBV6-6,TRBD1,many,TGTGCCAGCAATTCACAGGGGCGAGAGACCCAGTACTTC,CASNSQGRETQYF
TRBJ2-5,TRBV18,TRBD1,many,TGTGCCAGCTTCACGTCCGGGACAGGAGAGACCCAGTACTTC,CASFTSGTGETQYF
TRBJ2-5,TRBV9,TRBD2,-,TGTGCCAGCAGCGTAGCGGCGGGAGGGGACCAAGAGACCCAGTACTTC,CASSVAAGGDQETQYF
TRBJ2-3,TRBV4-1,-,few,TGCGCCAGCAGCCAAGATGGTACGGGAGTCGCTACAGATACGCAGTATTTT,CASSQDGTGVATDTQYF
TRBJ1-5,TRBV18,-,once,TGTGCCAGCTCACCAGTCGGGAATAGCAATCAGCCCCAGCATTTT,CASSPVGNSNQPQHF
TRBJ2-5,TRBV7-8,-,-,TGTGCCAGCAACAAAGAGACCCAGTACTTC,CASNKETQYF
TRBJ2-7,TRBV6-5,TRBD1,-,TGTGCCAGCAGGGGCCCGGGACAGGACGGGTACGAGCAGTACTTC,CASRGPGQDGYEQYF